This T cell receptor (beta chain) was recorded in a study of shared clonotypes between healthy human individuals. Study details: Donors, aged 18 to 49, were a couple of women and a few men.

Some 92 million PBMCs per unsorted sample were used for genomic DNA. The ends were cut back, 4 bases at V and 2 bases at J, with 9 bases in the middle. Germline V gives CDR1 SGHRS, CDR2 YFSETQ. This CDR3 region has 14 residues. At the deep level, the assay was run. Each unsorted PBMC replicate got 300 ng genomic DNA, roughly 30,000 genomes. Clones were read by immunoSEQ multiplex PCR, and TCRdb kept only the in-frame ones, dropping some. The repertoire has more than 450,000 clones, 70% to 80% of them found once; the top ten carry 10% to 15%. Sequencing input: PBMCs. The V gene is TRBV5-1, the J gene TRBJ2-2, with D maybe TRBD1 (6 bases). The TCR originated in a woman aged 40 to 50 in good health. Some clones in this sample may be carry-over from other donors' samples. The DNA of the CDR3 is TGCGCCAGCAGCCGGGACACCAACACCGGGGAGCTGTTTTTT. This translates into CASSRDTNTGELFF.